This T cell receptor beta chain derives from a study of blood T cells in healthy people across ages. Points from the study as a whole: Naive T cell percentage showed a strong correlation with the diversity of TCR beta. While age rose, TCR beta diversity per million T cells dropped in a roughly linear way.

CDR1 and CDR2 (germline): SQVTM, ANQGSEA. V was clipped by 7 bases and J by 7 bases, with 17 bases between them. The CDR3 consists of 13 residues. Of note for this clonotype: The antigen is unknown.

It was with a sample-barcoded 5' primer and a J-beta primer mix that a second PCR of about 7 to 12 cycles was run. TCRdb used MiXCR to reprocess the 5' RACE reads, holding one entry per CDR3 protein. Here the sample spans about 780,000 distinct CDR3 sequences, less than 60% being singletons. The specimen sequenced was blood. The rearrangement uses TRBV29-1 and TRBJ2-1; D possibly corresponds to TRBD2 (7 bases). The TCR comes from a man older than 75 in good health. The CDR3 is CSGGGGAPNEQFF. DNA of the CDR3: TGCAGCGGTGGGGGGGGGGCCCCGAATGAGCAGTTCTTC.